This TCR beta chain was recovered during a study of cytomegalovirus exposure and HLA in healthy donors. V was pared by 4 bases and J by 6 bases, with 6 bases of the junction left unmatched. The V gene's germline CDR1 is SGHTA and CDR2 FQGNSA. CDR3 length equals 15 residues. The PCR was carried out with 60 Vbeta primers and 13 Jbeta primers. The method was immunoSEQ multiplex PCR; TCRdb's version includes in-frame clones alone and lacks a portion of them. Among some 150,000 clones listed, just over 70% were seen once. Study outcomes and limitations: 87-base-pair reads could not separate some V segments, including TRBV6-2 and TRBV6-3.

To note about this clone: Its antigen is not known.

Specimen: PBMCs. This TCR came from a human donor in good health. This chain uses TRBV7-2 with TRBJ1-6; the match to TRBD1 covers 7 bases. In nucleotides, the CDR3 is TGTGCCAGCAGCTCCTTGGGACAGAGTAATTCACCCCTCCACTTT. Encoded protein: CASSSLGQSNSPLHF.